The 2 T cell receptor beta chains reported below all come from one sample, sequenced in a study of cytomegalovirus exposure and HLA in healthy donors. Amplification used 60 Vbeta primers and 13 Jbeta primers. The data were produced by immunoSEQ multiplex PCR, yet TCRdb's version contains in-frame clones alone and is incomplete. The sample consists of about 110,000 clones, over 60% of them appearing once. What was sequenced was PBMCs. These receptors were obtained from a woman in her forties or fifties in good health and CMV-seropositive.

CDR3 coding DNA: TGTGCCAGCAGTTACGGGGGCAGGGTTGATGAGCAGTTCTTC. As protein: CASSYGGRVDEQFF. This chain joins TRBV6-5 and TRBJ2-1, with a possible D match to TRBD1 (6 bases). V lost 2 bases and J lost 8, with 13 bases in between. Germline assignment: CDR1 MNHEY and CDR2 SVGAGI. The CDR3 runs to 14 residues.

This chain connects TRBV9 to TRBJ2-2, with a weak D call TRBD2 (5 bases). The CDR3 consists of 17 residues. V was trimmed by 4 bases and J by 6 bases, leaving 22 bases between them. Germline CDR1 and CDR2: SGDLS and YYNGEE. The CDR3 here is CASSPLGSLGFAGELFF. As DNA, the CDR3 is TGTGCCAGCAGCCCGCTGGGGAGTTTGGGTTTCGCCGGGGAGCTGTTTTTT.